The next 9 T cell receptor beta chains were all read from a single sample in a study of blood T cell repertoires in COVID-19. Measured with immunoSEQ multiplex PCR; TCRdb has only the in-frame clones, and not every one. The sample holds 55,000 to 90,000 clones, 75% to 95% seen once. Sequenced: peripheral blood. These receptors all come from a human donor with active COVID-19. The donor label of this sample is uncertain.

The rearrangement links TRBV2 to TRBJ1-6; TRBD1 might be the D (5 bases). V lost 6 bases to trimming and J lost 10 bases, with 10 bases between them. Germline V gives CDR1 SNHLY, CDR2 FYNNEI. This CDR3 is built from 12 residues. The CDR3 here is CASRGVGSPLHF. DNA of the CDR3: TGTGCCAGCAGAGGGGTTGGGTCACCCCTCCACTTT.

The chain uses TRBV7-2 and TRBJ2-1; D might be TRBD2 (6 bases). The germline V gene has CDR1 SGHTA and CDR2 FQGNSA. The CDR3 loop spans 15 amino acids. V lost 1 base, J lost 5 bases, and 12 bases lay in between. CDR3 protein: CASSLGQSGHNEQFF. CDR3 bases: TGTGCCAGCAGCTTAGGTCAGAGCGGGCACAATGAGCAGTTCTTC.

The rearrangement uses TRBV5-5 and TRBJ2-1; possible D gene TRBD2, 5 bases. Deletions cut 0 bases from V and 6 bases from J, with 10 bases between. Germline V gene data show CDR1 as SGHKS and CDR2 as YYEKEE (reference sequence). CDR3 size: 14 residues. The CDR3 here is CASSLGGRSNEQFF. CDR3 bases: TGTGCCAGCAGCTTGGGTGGGAGATCCAATGAGCAGTTCTTC.

V and J are TRBV7-9 and TRBJ2-7, with TRBD1 matching over 8 bases. Trimming cost V 6 bases and J 4 bases; bases outside gene matches: 8. The CDR3 is 14 amino acids. In germline, CDR1 is SEHNR, CDR2 FQNEAQ (reference sequence). The CDR3 here is CASRPGTGSYEQYF. DNA for the CDR3: TGTGCCAGCAGACCCGGGACAGGATCATACGAGCAGTACTTC.

The genes are TRBV19 and TRBJ2-1; 7 bases line up with TRBD1. Trimming removed 3 bases from V and 7 bases from J; junction bases left unmatched: 6. CDR1 is LNHDA and CDR2 is SQIVND in the germline V gene (reference sequence). The CDR3 is 14 residues long. Here the CDR3 reads CASSITGARNEQFF. CDR3 DNA: TGTGCCAGTAGTATTACAGGGGCGAGAAATGAGCAGTTCTTC. The full variable domain, rest sourced from reference TRBV19 and TRBJ2-1, is DGGITQSPKYLFRKEGQNVTLSCEQNLNHDAMYWYRQDPGQGLRLIYYSQIVNDFQKGDIAEGYSVSREKKESFPLTVTSAQKNPTAFYLCASSITGARNEQFFGPGTRLTVL.

CDR3 region: CASSREGLESPLHF. The CDR3 DNA reads as TGTGCCAGCTCAAGGGAGGGGCTTGAATCACCCCTCCACTTT. The gene calls are TRBV18 and TRBJ1-6; perhaps TRBD1 as D (5 bases). Per germline, CDR1 KGHSH and CDR2 LQKENI. The CDR3 spans 14 residues. V was trimmed by 5 bases and J by 10 bases, leaving 15 bases between them. The whole variable domain, filled in from reference TRBV18 and TRBJ1-6, reads NAGVMQNPRHLVRRRGQEARLRCSPMKGHSHVYWYRQLPEEGLKFMVYLQKENIIDESGMPKERFSAEFPKEGPSILRIQQVVRGDSAAYFCASSREGLESPLHFGNGTRLTVT.

This chain uses TRBV2 with TRBJ1-2; possibly TRBD1 for D (6 bases). CDR1 and CDR2 (germline): SNHLY, FYNNEI. Trimming left V 6 bases short and J 3 bases short, with 14 bases between. There are 14 residues in the CDR3. CDR3 nucleotides: TGTGCCAGCAGCCTACAGGGATTGGACTATGGCTACACCTTC. It is translated as CASSLQGLDYGYTF.

The chain combines TRBV5-4 with TRBJ1-2; D is unclear. Germline CDR1 is SGHNT and CDR2 is YYREEE (reference sequence). V lost 7 bases, J lost 1 base, and 14 bases lay in between. CDR3 length: 14 residues. CDR3 amino acids: CASSTDGLNYGYTF. DNA of the CDR3: TGTGCCAGCTCCACTGACGGACTTAACTATGGCTACACCTTC.

The chain couples TRBV24-1 to TRBJ1-5; D is unresolved. The CDR3 covers 16 residues. CDR1 is KGHDR and CDR2 is SFDVKD in the germline V gene. The V and J ends lost 2 bases and 1 base respectively, with 11 bases between them. CDR3 protein: CATSDSAPLSNQPQHF. CDR3 nucleotides: TGTGCCACCAGTGATTCCGCCCCCCTAAGCAATCAGCCCCAGCATTTT.